These 24 T cell receptor beta chains share one sample of origin, sequenced in a study of OX40 agonist ivuxolimab in advanced cancers. Sequenced by immunoSEQ multiplex PCR; TCRdb stores in-frame clones only, minus some. The sample includes tens of thousands of clones, 85% to 90% seen only once; the top ten take about 1%. The material was CD4+ or CD8+ T cells sorted from blood, obtained in a trial of the OX40 agonist ivuxolimab. The receptors were gathered from an adult with an advanced solid tumor such as melanoma, head and neck, liver or kidney cancer.

The chain uses TRBV9 and TRBJ1-6; D remains unclear. Germline assignment: CDR1 SGDLS and CDR2 YYNGEE. V was shortened by 3 bases and J by 8 bases, with 15 bases between the two germline ends. The CDR3 runs to 15 residues. The CDR3 region is CASSAAWGADSPLHF. DNA for the CDR3: TGTGCCAGCAGCGCCGCCTGGGGTGCAGATTCACCCCTCCACTTT.

The V call is TRBV9, the J call TRBJ1-3, with D maybe TRBD1 (6 bases). The CDR3 spans 17 residues. CDR1 and CDR2 (germline): SGDLS, YYNGEE. V lost 3 bases, J lost 0 bases, and 16 bases lay in between. The DNA of the CDR3 is TGTGCCAGCAGCGCTGGCGGGGGGGGCTTCTCTGGAAACACCATATATTTT. It specifies CASSAGGGGFSGNTIYF.

This chain connects TRBV4-1 to TRBJ1-2; 10 bases fit TRBD1. The V gene end was trimmed by 3 bases and the J gene end by 8 bases; junction bases not matched to a gene: 6. This CDR3 spans 14 amino acids. Germline CDR1 is MGHRA and CDR2 is YSYEKL. CDR3 DNA sequence: TGCGCCAGCAGCCAGGACAGGGGGAAGGGCGGCTACACCTTC. Translation: CASSQDRGKGGYTF.

This chain uses TRBV27 with TRBJ1-6; D remains ambiguous. Germline V gene data show CDR1 as MNHEY and CDR2 as SMNVEV (reference sequence). Deletions cut 5 bases from V and 7 bases from J, with 15 bases between. This CDR3 has 15 residues. CDR3 in amino acids: CASSPGRRPNSPLHF. The CDR3 DNA is TGTGCCAGCAGTCCAGGACGGAGACCCAATTCACCCCTCCACTTT.

The DNA for the CDR3 is TGTGCCAGCAGTGCGGGGACAGGGGTGAACACTGAAGCTTTCTTT. It yields the protein CASSAGTGVNTEAFF. This chain connects TRBV2 to TRBJ1-1; TRBD1 agrees at 10 bases. The CDR3 length is 15 residues. V lost 4 bases and J lost 0; bases outside the gene matches: 2. CDR1 is SNHLY, CDR2 FYNNEI, per germline.

The chain links TRBV5-1 to TRBJ2-7, with D possibly being TRBD1 (6 bases). This CDR3 has 14 residues. Between the trimmed V and J ends, which lost 5 bases and 0 bases, there was a span of 12 bases. Germline CDR1 SGHRS, CDR2 YFSETQ. The CDR3 sequence is CASRFPDSSYEQYF. As DNA, the CDR3 is TGCGCCAGCAGGTTCCCGGACAGCTCCTACGAGCAGTACTTC.

The CDR3 sequence is CASSEARRPGQTTNEKLFF. In DNA, the CDR3 is TGTGCCAGCAGTGAAGCGAGGAGGCCCGGCCAAACAACTAATGAAAAACTGTTTTTT. The chain joins TRBV6-1 to TRBJ1-4; no definite D call. The V end lost 0 bases, the J end lost 0 bases, and 17 bases lay between the germline ends. This CDR3 is 19 amino acids long. Germline V gives CDR1 MNHNS, CDR2 SASEGT.

This clone was observed a handful of times. The CDR3 reads CASRPHRGLKNQPQHF. The DNA for the CDR3 is TGTGCCAGCAGACCACACAGGGGGCTTAAGAATCAGCCCCAGCATTTT. The J gene is TRBJ1-5, the V gene TRBV5-8, with 9 nucleotides matching TRBD1. The trim removed 5 bases at V and 4 bases at J, leaving 10 bases unmatched. Germline V gene sequence: CDR1 SGHTS, CDR2 YDEGEE. The CDR3 consists of 16 residues.

This sequence joins TRBV6-4 and TRBJ2-3, with TRBD1 identical over 9 bases. There are 16 residues in the CDR3. Trimming cost V 4 bases and J 1 base; bases outside gene matches: 6. Germline CDR1 and CDR2: MRHNA and SNTAGT. CDR3 coding DNA: TGTGCCAGCAGTGCCGGGACAGGGATACGCACAGATACGCAGTATTTT. Translating it yields CASSAGTGIRTDTQYF.

The V and J genes are TRBV10-3 and TRBJ2-1; TRBD2 matches at 15 bases. The CDR3 is made up of 18 amino acids. Germline V CDR1 and CDR2: ENHRY, SYGVKD. V shed 2 bases and J 4 bases; nucleotides not matched to a gene: 6. The CDR3 reads CAISERGLAGGYYNEQFF. The CDR3 region has the DNA TGTGCCATCAGTGAGAGGGGACTAGCGGGGGGTTATTACAATGAGCAGTTCTTC.

This sequence joins TRBV6-1 and TRBJ2-5, with D tentatively TRBD2 (5 bases). The CDR3 loop spans 15 amino acids. Germline-derived CDR1 and CDR2 are MNHNS and SASEGT. V was trimmed by 5 bases and J by 1 base, leaving 14 bases between them. CDR3 protein: CASSPRAGVQETQYF. The CDR3 DNA reads as TGTGCCAGCAGTCCACGGGCCGGGGTCCAAGAGACCCAGTACTTC.

This clone appeared once. The rearrangement links TRBV5-1 to TRBJ2-3, with 14 bases lining up with TRBD2. This CDR3 is built from 18 residues. Germline lookup yields CDR1 SGHRS and CDR2 YFSETQ. V dropped 0 bases and J dropped 5; count of bases not matched to a gene: 8. The CDR3 DNA sequence: TGCGCCAGCAGCTTGGGCCCGGGACTAGCGGGGGTGGGAGATACGCAGTATTTT. Protein sequence: CASSLGPGLAGVGDTQYF.

The chain couples TRBV2 to TRBJ1-4; 9 bases fit TRBD1. Looked up from germline, CDR1 is SNHLY and CDR2 is FYNNEI. V lost 4 bases and J lost 5; bases outside the gene matches: 2. The CDR3 loop spans 14 amino acids. The CDR3 bases are TGTGCCAGCAGTGCAGGGACAGGGAATGAAAAACTGTTTTTT. This gives the protein CASSAGTGNEKLFF.

In the case of this clone: An end of the junction does not agree with germline; a read error may underlie this. V gene TRBV7-9 combines with J gene TRBJ1-2; TRBD1 is a possible D gene (5 bases). The germline CDR1 and CDR2 sequences are SEHNR and FQNEAQ (reference sequence). The CDR3 covers 11 residues. In DNA form, the CDR3 reads TGTGCCAGCAGCTTATCCGCCGGGACCGCCTTC. This translates into CASSLSAGTAF. Combining the CDR3 with reference TRBV7-9 and TRBJ1-2 gives the whole variable domain DTGVSQNPRHKITKRGQNVTFRCDPISEHNRLYWYRQTLGQGPEFLTYFQNEAQLEKSRLLSDRFSAERPKGSFSTLEIQRTEQGDSAMYLCASSLSAGTAFGSGTRLTVV.

In this sample, this clone turned up once. V is TRBV4-2 and J is TRBJ2-1; TRBD2 might be the D (5 bases). Trimming removed 0 bases at V and 5 bases at J, with 14 bases between. The germline CDR1 and CDR2 sequences are LGHNA and YNFKEQ. CDR3 length equals 16 residues. This chain's CDR3 is CASSQDTAANNNEQFF. CDR3 coding DNA: TGTGCCAGCAGCCAAGATACAGCGGCTAACAACAATGAGCAGTTCTTC.

The chain is built from TRBV4-1 and TRBJ2-1; weak D call: TRBD1 (6 bases). The germline gives CDR1 MGHRA, CDR2 YSYEKL. Trimming pared 0 bases from V and 1 base from J, leaving 16 bases between. This CDR3 is built from 18 residues. The CDR3 loop reads CASSQDRGNRGSYNEQFF. The CDR3 nucleotides read TGCGCCAGCAGCCAAGATAGGGGGAACAGAGGGTCCTACAATGAGCAGTTCTTC.

V is TRBV2 and J is TRBJ2-7, with D possibly being TRBD1 (6 bases). The germline CDR1 and CDR2 sequences are SNHLY and FYNNEI. Trimming pared 7 bases from V and 2 bases from J, leaving 15 bases between. The CDR3 contains 14 residues. The DNA of the CDR3 is TGTGCCAGCAATCGACAGGCTGCTACCTACGAGCAGTACTTC. This encodes CASNRQAATYEQYF.

This clone was detected a few times. The chain employs TRBV2 and TRBJ1-6; weak D call: TRBD1 (5 bases). Germline CDR1 reads SNHLY; CDR2 reads FYNNEI. Trimming took 2 bases from V and 10 from J, leaving 15 bases between them. CDR3 length: 15 amino acids. In DNA, the CDR3 is TGTGCCAGCAGTGAAAATCAGGCAGGGCGATCACCCCTCCACTTT. Translated, it gives CASSENQAGRSPLHF.

This clone appeared once. J is TRBJ2-1 and V is TRBV5-1, with D perhaps matching TRBD1 or TRBD2 (6 bases each). CDR1 is SGHRS and CDR2 is YFSETQ in the germline V gene. The CDR3 runs to 15 residues. Trimming took off 0 bases at V and 8 bases at J, with 15 bases between the two ends. CDR3 region: CASSLAEGGRDEQFF. In DNA form, the CDR3 reads TGCGCCAGCAGCTTGGCCGAGGGGGGCAGGGATGAGCAGTTCTTC.

J is TRBJ2-4 and V is TRBV10-3; tentatively, D is TRBD1 or TRBD2 (5 bases each). Per germline, CDR1 ENHRY and CDR2 SYGVKD. The V gene lost 0 bases and the J gene lost 5 bases, with 11 bases spanning the gap. This CDR3 has 15 amino acids. The CDR3 DNA reads as TGTGCCATCAGTGAGTCGGTACGAGGGGAAAACATTCAGTACTTC. As protein: CAISESVRGENIQYF.

The gene calls are TRBV7-9 and TRBJ1-3, with D perhaps TRBD1 (5 bases). Trimming removed 4 bases at V and 0 bases at J, with 10 bases between. The CDR3 sequence is 15 residues long. Germline V CDR1 and CDR2: SEHNR, FQNEAQ (reference sequence). The CDR3 spells CASSSRERSGNTIYF. In nucleotides, the CDR3 is TGTGCCAGCAGCTCCAGGGAACGCTCTGGAAACACCATATATTTT.

V is TRBV6-1 and J is TRBJ1-3, with 9 positions matching TRBD1. The CDR3 is 14 amino acids. Germline V lookup: CDR1 MNHNS, CDR2 SASEGT. V lost 6 bases, J lost 8 bases, and 8 bases stayed unmatched. The CDR3 here is CASSATGGRDTIYF. The CDR3, as DNA: TGTGCCAGCAGCGCGACAGGGGGTCGGGACACCATATATTTT.

V gene TRBV11-3 combines with J gene TRBJ2-7; D is unresolved. Germline CDR1 reads SGHNT; CDR2 reads YENEEA. Trimming shortened V by 1 base and J by 6 bases, and 7 bases separated the two germline ends. The CDR3 sequence is 12 residues long. CDR3 nucleotide sequence: TGTGCCAGCAGCTTAGGGCCGGGCGAGCAGTACTTC. Translating gives CASSLGPGEQYF. Complete variable domain (other parts from reference TRBV11-3 and TRBJ2-7): EAGVVQSPRYKIIEKKQPVAFWCNPISGHNTLYWYLQNLGQGPELLIRYENEEAVDDSQLPKDRFSAERLKGVDSTLKIQPAELGDSAVYLCASSLGPGEQYFGPGTRLTVT.

The gene calls are TRBV15 and TRBJ2-2; 8 bases map to TRBD1. This CDR3 has 16 residues. V shed 2 bases and J 6 bases; nucleotides not matched to a gene: 8. CDR1 is LNHNV and CDR2 is YYDKDF in the germline V gene (reference sequence). CDR3: CATSRRTGGWAGELFF. The DNA for the CDR3 is TGTGCCACCAGCAGAAGAACAGGGGGATGGGCCGGGGAGCTGTTTTTT.